The 26 T cell receptor beta chains below all came from one sample that was sequenced in a study of blood T cell repertoires in COVID-19. Assay used: immunoSEQ multiplex PCR; TCRdb lists only in-frame clones, some missing. This table holds 75,000 to 100,000 clones, 87% found once. Material: peripheral blood. The receptor source for this set is a man aged 55 to 70 with acute or convalescent COVID-19.

This clone was found once. The chain recombines TRBV27 with TRBJ2-7; possibly TRBD1 for D (6 bases). Trimming left V 6 bases short and J 4 bases short, with 13 bases between. Germline assignment: CDR1 MNHEY and CDR2 SMNVEV (reference sequence). The CDR3 covers 13 residues. The CDR3: CASSHGTPYEQYF. Here the CDR3 DNA reads TGTGCCAGCAGCCATGGGACACCTTACGAGCAGTACTTC.

This sequence joins TRBV19 and TRBJ1-5; possibly TRBD1 for D (6 bases). Looked up from germline, CDR1 is LNHDA and CDR2 is SQIVND (reference sequence). The germline V and J ends were trimmed by 2 bases and 3 bases, with 11 bases remaining between them. This CDR3 spans 15 amino acids. DNA for the CDR3: TGTGCCAGTAGTATATCGCAGGGGAACAATCAGCCCCAGCATTTT. Protein sequence: CASSISQGNNQPQHF.

This clone was counted once. The chain has TRBV12-3 or TRBV12-4 and TRBJ1-2; D unclear. With 5 bases removed from V and 8 bases from J, the gap between germline ends came to 15 bases. CDR3 length equals 13 residues. In nucleotides, the CDR3 is TGTGCCAGCAGTCAGGACGGGATTTGGGGCTACACCTTC. Its protein product is CASSQDGIWGYTF.

The chain is built from TRBV12-5 and TRBJ1-1; D call uncertain. Deletions cut 4 bases from V and 5 bases from J, with 14 bases between. The CDR3 length is 14 residues. Germline CDR1 reads LGHNT; CDR2 reads FRNRAP. DNA of the CDR3: TGTGCTAGTGGTTCCGAACAGTGGATGACTGAAGCTTTCTTT. It codes for CASGSEQWMTEAFF.

The J gene is TRBJ2-7, the V gene TRBV12-5; 8 nucleotides align to TRBD1. The length of the CDR3 is 15 residues. Germline-derived CDR1 and CDR2 are LGHNT and FRNRAP. V was pared by 0 bases and J by 5 bases, with 6 bases of the junction left unmatched. CDR3 protein: CASGLVGTGSHEQYF. In DNA, the CDR3 is TGTGCTAGTGGTTTGGTTGGGACAGGTTCCCACGAGCAGTACTTC.

The CDR3 here is CASRTASSYNSPLHF. The CDR3 nucleotides read TGTGCCAGTAGGACAGCGAGCTCCTATAATTCACCCCTCCACTTT. The chain recombines TRBV6-5 with TRBJ1-6; possibly TRBD1 for D (6 bases). The CDR3 extends over 15 amino acids. V lost 9 bases to trimming and J lost 0 bases, with 12 bases between them. The germline V gene has CDR1 MNHEY and CDR2 SVGAGI.

The chain has TRBV19 and TRBJ2-1; 9 nucleotides align to TRBD2. This CDR3 comprises 14 residues. CDR1 and CDR2 (germline): LNHDA, SQIVND (reference sequence). J lost 7 bases, V lost 3 bases, and 4 bases had no gene match. CDR3 sequence: CASSMATSGNEQFF. DNA for the CDR3: TGTGCCAGTAGTATGGCGACTAGCGGAAATGAGCAGTTCTTC.

V gene TRBV20-1 combines with J gene TRBJ1-4; maybe TRBD1 (6 bases). This CDR3 region has 16 residues. V was cut by 3 bases and J by 7 bases, with 21 bases left in between. The V gene's germline CDR1 is DFQATT and CDR2 SNEGSKA (reference sequence). CDR3 in amino acids: CSASNPLGGQVEKLFF. Here the CDR3 DNA reads TGCAGTGCTAGTAACCCTCTCGGGGGGCAGGTTGAAAAACTGTTTTTT.

The rearrangement links TRBV5-5 to TRBJ1-4; 10 bases are shared with TRBD1. The junction had 5 bases not matched to a gene; V was cut back by 4 bases and J by 8 bases. Germline V CDR1 and CDR2: SGHKS, YYEKEE (reference sequence). The CDR3 loop spans 14 amino acids. This CDR3 is CASSLRTGGEKLFF. In nucleotides, the CDR3 is TGTGCCAGCAGCCTGCGGACAGGGGGGGAAAAACTGTTTTTT.

This clone was seen just once. The chain carries TRBV25-1 and TRBJ1-3, with a possible D match to TRBD1 (5 bases). The CDR3 runs 14 residues. Per the germline V gene, CDR1 is MGHDK and CDR2 is SYGVNS. The V end was cut by 4 bases, the J end by 0 bases, with 7 bases between. The CDR3 here is CASSAGGSGNTIYF. The CDR3 coding sequence is TGTGCCAGCAGTGCCGGGGGCTCTGGAAACACCATATATTTT. Complete variable domain (other parts from reference TRBV25-1 and TRBJ1-3): EADIYQTPRYLVIGTGKKITLECSQTMGHDKMYWYQQDPGMELHLIHYSYGVNSTEKGDLSSESTVSRIRTEHFPLTLESARPSHTSQYLCASSAGGSGNTIYFGEGSWLTVV.

This sequence joins TRBV19 and TRBJ1-2, with D unclear. Germline CDR1 reads LNHDA; CDR2 reads SQIVND (reference sequence). V was trimmed by 4 bases and J by 8 bases, leaving 17 bases between them. This CDR3 comprises 14 residues. CDR3 coding DNA: TGTGCCAGTAGTAGAGTGGACTCCCGCCGGGGCTACACCTTC. The encoded protein is CASSRVDSRRGYTF.

The chain links TRBV12-3 or TRBV12-4 to TRBJ1-1; D is unresolved. The CDR3 runs 13 residues. Deletions cut 2 bases from V and 5 bases from J, with 9 bases between. The CDR3 spells CASSLYGETEAFF. The CDR3 bases are TGTGCCAGCAGTTTATATGGGGAGACTGAAGCTTTCTTT.

The genes are TRBV6-5 and TRBJ2-5, with 7 bases identical to TRBD1. Unmatched junction bases numbered 2, after V lost 5 bases and J lost 5 bases. The CDR3 sequence is 12 residues long. From germline, CDR1 is MNHEY and CDR2 SVGAGI. The CDR3 sequence is CASSRQGETQYF. The CDR3 nucleotides read TGTGCCAGCAGTCGACAGGGTGAGACCCAGTACTTC.

The chain employs TRBV19 and TRBJ1-6; D is unresolved. Trimming shortened V by 4 bases and J by 5 bases, and 15 bases separated the two germline ends. Germline CDR1 and CDR2: LNHDA and SQIVND (reference sequence). This CDR3 has 16 amino acids. In DNA, the CDR3 is TGTGCCAGTAGTACCCCCCTTGGAGGGAATAATTCACCCCTCCACTTT. Translating gives CASSTPLGGNNSPLHF.

V and J are TRBV18 and TRBJ1-3; D is unclear. The CDR3 has 16 amino acids. The ends were cut back, 4 bases at V and 2 bases at J, with 15 bases in the middle. Germline V lookup: CDR1 KGHSH, CDR2 LQKENI. The CDR3 nucleotides read TGTGCCAGCTCACAGCCCGGGTCTCCAACTGGAAACACCATATATTTT. It translates to CASSQPGSPTGNTIYF.

Here the CDR3 DNA reads TGTGCCAGCAGCCCGGGGGGTGCGGGGACACGTTTTGGCTACACCTTC. It codes for CASSPGGAGTRFGYTF. This chain connects TRBV7-8 to TRBJ1-2; D may be TRBD1 (6 bases). This CDR3 has 16 residues. CDR1 SGHVS and CDR2 FQNEAQ come from the germline V gene. Trimming removed 5 bases at V and 7 bases at J, with 23 bases between. The full variable domain, in which reference TRBV7-8 and TRBJ1-2 provide the parts outside the CDR3, is GAGVSQSPRYKVAKRGQDVALRCDPISGHVSLFWYQQALGQGPEFLTYFQNEAQLDKSGLPSDRFFAERPEGSVSTLKIQRTQQEDSAVYLCASSPGGAGTRFGYTFGSGTRLTVV.

CDR3 sequence reads: CASSLRGLNTEAFF. CDR3 DNA: TGTGCCAGCAGCTTAAGAGGTCTGAACACTGAAGCTTTCTTT. The chain recombines TRBV11-3 with TRBJ1-1; D is ambiguous. The CDR3 consists of 14 residues. Germline values: CDR1 SGHNT, CDR2 YENEEA. The germline V and J ends were trimmed by 2 bases and 0 bases, with 7 bases remaining between them. Complete variable domain (other parts from reference TRBV11-3 and TRBJ1-1): EAGVVQSPRYKIIEKKQPVAFWCNPISGHNTLYWYLQNLGQGPELLIRYENEEAVDDSQLPKDRFSAERLKGVDSTLKIQPAELGDSAVYLCASSLRGLNTEAFFGQGTRLTVV.

The table lists this clone with a count of one. This rearrangement joins TRBV6-6 to TRBJ1-4; TRBD1 is a possible D gene (5 bases). The V end was cut by 9 bases, the J end by 8 bases, with 16 bases between. Germline CDR1 and CDR2: MNHNY and SVGAGI (reference sequence). The CDR3 has 13 amino acids. The CDR3 sequence: CASRLGGGEKLFF. The CDR3 DNA is TGTGCCAGTCGATTGGGGGGAGGCGAAAAACTGTTTTTT.

The chain combines TRBV7-9 with TRBJ2-5, with 13 bases identical to TRBD2. Germline assignment: CDR1 SEHNR and CDR2 FQNEAQ (reference sequence). The CDR3 covers 19 residues. The junction had 12 bases not matched to a gene; V was cut back by 5 bases and J by 0 bases. The CDR3 bases are TGTGCCAGCAGCGGCATCCGGACTAGCGGGGGCCTGTACCAAGAGACCCAGTACTTC. It is translated as CASSGIRTSGGLYQETQYF.

The chain recombines TRBV21-1 with TRBJ1-2. TRBV21-1 is reported as a pseudogene. This CDR3 has 16 amino acids. The CDR3 protein is CASSKEKRVANYGYTF. CDR3 nucleotides: TGTGCCAGCAGCAAAGAGAAGAGGGTTGCTAACTATGGCTACACCTTC.

The V and J genes are TRBV10-2 and TRBJ2-4; the match to TRBD2 covers 8 bases. The trim removed 1 base at V and 0 bases at J, leaving 8 bases unmatched. Per the germline V gene, CDR1 is WSHSY and CDR2 is SAAADI. This CDR3 has 18 residues. CDR3 in DNA: TGCGCCAGCAGTGAGTTGCGGGGGGCCGCACTAGCCAAAAACATTCAGTACTTC. Its protein is CASSELRGAALAKNIQYF.

This chain joins TRBV6-6 and TRBJ1-5; the match to TRBD1 covers 8 bases. Looked up from germline, CDR1 is MNHNY and CDR2 is SVGAGI (reference sequence). The trim removed 5 bases at V and 7 bases at J, leaving 7 bases unmatched. The CDR3 consists of 14 residues. CDR3 region: CASSQTGGTQPQHF. The CDR3 DNA follows: TGTGCCAGCAGTCAAACAGGGGGGACCCAGCCCCAGCATTTT.

The CDR3 loop is CAWTPGGGSGEQYF. DNA for the CDR3: TGTGCCTGGACCCCGGGGGGCGGATCGGGTGAGCAGTACTTC. The rearrangement joins TRBV30 to TRBJ2-7, with D possibly TRBD2 on 7 matching bases. The V gene's germline CDR1 is GTSNPN and CDR2 SVGIG (reference sequence). Trimming took off 4 bases at V and 7 bases at J, with 20 bases between the two ends. This CDR3 is built from 14 residues. The variable domain in full, with the rest retrieved from reference TRBV30 and TRBJ2-7, is SQTIHQWPATLVQPVGSPLSLECTVEGTSNPNLYWYRQAAGRGLQLLFYSVGIGQISSEVPQNLSASRPQDRQFILSSKKLLLSDSGFYLCAWTPGGGSGEQYFGPGTRLTVT.

The chain is built from TRBV2 and TRBJ2-5; no firm D call. Germline V CDR1 and CDR2: SNHLY, FYNNEI. This CDR3 has 13 residues. V gave up 8 bases and J gave up 4 bases, with 14 bases separating them. The CDR3 reads CASSQWALETQYF. CDR3 in DNA: TGTGCCAGCTCACAATGGGCACTAGAGACCCAGTACTTC.

In nucleotides, the CDR3 is TGTGCCAGCAGCCCGCGAGGACAACCGGGACAGGGTTTTCAGGAGACCCAGTACTTC. Its translation: CASSPRGQPGQGFQETQYF. This sequence joins TRBV5-4 and TRBJ2-5; 9 nucleotides match TRBD1. With 4 bases clipped from V and 5 bases from J, the junction kept 21 bases outside the gene matches. This CDR3 has 19 residues. Germline CDR1 and CDR2: SGHNT and YYREEE (reference sequence).

The rearrangement uses TRBV15 and TRBJ1-2; D is uncertain. The ends were cut back, 0 bases at V and 2 bases at J, with 7 bases in the middle. The CDR3 runs 14 residues. Germline CDR1 and CDR2: LNHNV and YYDKDF (reference sequence). The CDR3 loop reads CATSRDNTNYGYTF. The DNA of the CDR3 is TGTGCCACCAGCAGAGATAACACCAACTATGGCTACACCTTC.